Here is one T cell receptor (beta chain) with its context. The sample belongs to a study of control samples from healthy donors and cancer patients. Assay: immunoSEQ multiplex PCR; the TCRdb copy retains only in-frame clones and omits some. The repertoire holds some 82,000 clones, with around 80% as singletons. Germline V gene sequence: CDR1 MNHEY, CDR2 SVGAGI. The CDR3 has 15 amino acids. Trimming took 6 bases from V and 5 from J; bases not matched to a gene: 10. The origin of this receptor is a man aged 55 to 70 with head and neck cancer. The chain uses TRBV6-5 and TRBJ2-3; 8 bases fit TRBD2. Sequenced: PBMCs. The CDR3 spells CASRKGSGMVDTQYF. The CDR3 DNA reads TGTGCCAGCAGGAAGGGTAGCGGGATGGTAGATACGCAGTATTTT.